This T cell receptor (beta chain) was retrieved from a study of blood T cell repertoires in COVID-19. Looked up from germline, CDR1 is PRHDT and CDR2 is FYEKMQ (reference sequence). V was cut by 4 bases and J by 5 bases, with 15 bases left in between. The CDR3 has 14 residues. In the authors' workflow: Reference gene primer amplification in the assay estimated nucleated cell counts. The repertoire was sequenced with immunoSEQ multiplex PCR; TCRdb's copy has only in-frame clones and lacks some. The V and J calls and the clone size are those of that table, but D and trimming were determined from the DNA. The repertoire holds about 15,000 clones, with approximately 87% as singletons.

The clonotype comes from a human donor in a cohort sampled during active COVID-19. The sequencing sample was made of peripheral blood. The chain recombines TRBV13 with TRBJ2-7; TRBD1 might be the D (6 bases). CDR3: CASSSAAGAHEQYF. CDR3 DNA: TGTGCCAGCAGCTCCGCCGCAGGGGCCCACGAGCAGTACTTC.